These T cell receptor beta chains were read from a single sample in a study of cytomegalovirus exposure and HLA in healthy donors. TCRdb's copy holds only in-frame clones and misses some; the assay was immunoSEQ multiplex PCR. The table lists approximately 170,000 clones, about three quarters of them singletons. The sequencing sample was made of PBMCs. The receptors stem from a man aged 18 to 35 in good health and CMV-seropositive. The CDR3 runs from the conserved cysteine through the conserved F or W. A D gene is named only where the DNA matches it firmly. For some rows the clone size is stated as once, few or many, or as a class when expanded; others skip it.

TRBV6-1	TRBJ2-1	.	TRBD1	CASSGGTGKNEQFF	TGTGCCAGCAGTGGGGGGACAGGGAAGAATGAGCAGTTCTTC
TRBV7-2	TRBJ1-2	once	TRBD1	CASSLGGQGANYGYTF	TGTGCCAGCAGCTTAGGCGGACAGGGAGCTAACTATGGCTACACCTTC
TRBV19	TRBJ2-1	once	TRBD2	CASSIGGTRNNEQFF	TGTGCCAGTAGTATTGGCGGGACTAGGAATAATGAGCAGTTCTTC
TRBV11-3	TRBJ2-2	.	.	CASSWGTHTGELFF	TGTGCCAGCAGCTGGGGGACTCACACCGGGGAGCTGTTTTTT
TRBV5-1	TRBJ2-1	once	TRBD1	CASSPGQESSYNEQFF	TGCGCCAGCAGCCCCGGACAGGAAAGCTCCTACAATGAGCAGTTCTTC
TRBV15	TRBJ1-5	.	TRBD1	CATSRTRDRGNQPQHF	TGTGCCACCAGCAGAACTAGGGACAGGGGAAATCAGCCCCAGCATTTT
TRBV19	TRBJ2-3	.	TRBD1	CASRISGTGGTDTQYF	TGTGCCAGTAGGATTTCGGGGACAGGGGGCACAGATACGCAGTATTTT
TRBV5-4	TRBJ2-5	.	TRBD1	CASSRQDREETQYF	TGTGCCAGCAGCCGTCAGGACAGGGAAGAGACCCAGTACTTC
TRBV6-1	TRBJ1-2	.	TRBD1	CASSPTGDYGYTF	TGTGCCAGCAGTCCGACAGGGGACTATGGCTACACCTTC
TRBV5-1	TRBJ2-6	.	.	CASSLGGAGPGANVLTF	TGCGCCAGCAGCTTGGGGGGCGCAGGCCCTGGGGCCAACGTCCTGACTTTC
TRBV6-6	TRBJ2-3	many	.	CASTDSMGARTDTQYF	TGTGCCAGCACCGACTCCATGGGGGCTCGCACAGATACGCAGTATTTT
TRBV7-2	TRBJ1-1	.	.	CASSFYGGGSAFF	TGTGCCAGCAGCTTTTACGGGGGGGGATCAGCTTTCTTT
TRBV28	TRBJ1-2	.	TRBD1	CASTSGTGGLYGYTF	TGTGCCAGCACTTCAGGGACAGGGGGTCTCTATGGCTACACCTTC
TRBV19	TRBJ1-6	few	.	CASTHNNSPLHF	TGTGCCAGTACGCACAATAATTCACCCCTCCACTTT
TRBV30	TRBJ1-1	.	.	CAGGSTEAFF	TGTGCCGGGGGGAGCACTGAAGCTTTCTTT
TRBV6-5	TRBJ1-6	.	TRBD1	CASSYATQGSPLHF	TGTGCCAGCAGTTACGCAACACAGGGGTCACCCCTCCACTTT
TRBV2	TRBJ1-6	few	.	CASSERVADSPLHF	TGTGCCAGCAGTGAACGGGTTGCGGATTCACCCCTCCACTTT
TRBV27	TRBJ2-1	few	.	CASSLSERGTDNEQFF	TGTGCCAGCAGTTTATCAGAGCGCGGGACAGACAATGAGCAGTTCTTC
TRBV30	TRBJ1-6	.	.	CAWSLDSNSPLHF	TGTGCCTGGAGTCTCGACAGCAATTCACCCCTCCACTTT
TRBV6-5	TRBJ1-6	once	TRBD1	CASRRQGRSPLHF	TGTGCCAGCAGAAGACAGGGCCGTTCACCCCTCCACTTT
TRBV28	TRBJ2-4	.	.	CASSLEVRNIQYF	TGTGCCAGCAGTTTGGAGGTGCGTAACATTCAGTACTTC
TRBV30	TRBJ1-5	.	.	CAWSIPGHRNQPQHF	TGTGCCTGGAGTATCCCTGGCCATCGCAATCAGCCCCAGCATTTT
TRBV4-1	TRBJ2-3	.	.	CASSQGPGTDTQYF	TGCGCCAGCAGCCAAGGCCCGGGCACAGATACGCAGTATTTT
TRBV6-1	TRBJ2-3	.	.	CASIARTGTDTQYF	TGTGCCAGCATAGCCCGGACAGGCACAGATACGCAGTATTTT
TRBV2	TRBJ1-2	.	TRBD1	CASYRDRGGYGYTF	TGTGCCAGCTACCGGGACAGGGGTGGCTATGGCTACACCTTC
TRBV29-1	TRBJ2-1	.	TRBD1	CSASDRGLGNEQFF	TGCAGCGCATCTGACAGGGGGCTGGGGAATGAGCAGTTCTTC
TRBV7-8	TRBJ2-1	.	TRBD2	CASSLGGGSGGYNEQFF	TGTGCCAGCAGCTTAGGAGGTGGCAGCGGGGGCTACAATGAGCAGTTCTTC
TRBV7-6	TRBJ1-1	.	.	CASSLGSGVKGTEAFF	TGTGCCAGCAGCTTAGGCTCAGGGGTGAAGGGAACTGAAGCTTTCTTT
TRBV2	TRBJ1-1	.	.	CASSEGSTEAFF	TGTGCCAGCAGTGAAGGGAGCACTGAAGCTTTCTTT
TRBV11-2	TRBJ2-2	few	.	CASSLGGSVRRFGELFF	TGTGCCAGCAGCTTAGGGGGCTCGGTGAGGCGTTTCGGGGAGCTGTTTTTT
TRBV19	TRBJ1-5	.	.	CASSQSNSAGYQPQHF	TGTGCCAGTAGTCAATCCAATTCGGCAGGGTATCAGCCCCAGCATTTT
TRBV6-6	TRBJ2-3	few	TRBD2	CASSYSGGGADTQYF	TGTGCCAGCAGTTACTCCGGCGGGGGAGCGGATACGCAGTATTTT
TRBV5-1	TRBJ2-1	few	TRBD2	CASSARLAQSSYNEQFF	TGCGCCAGCAGCGCGCGACTAGCGCAAAGCTCCTACAATGAGCAGTTCTTC
TRBV5-1	TRBJ2-3	.	TRBD2	CASSRTGGGTSTDTQYF	TGCGCCAGCAGCCGGACCGGGGGGGGAACGAGCACAGATACGCAGTATTTT
TRBV2	TRBJ2-2	few	TRBD1	CASSVGQGMAGELFF	TGTGCCAGCAGCGTCGGACAGGGGATGGCCGGGGAGCTGTTTTTT
TRBV25-1	TRBJ2-5	.	TRBD1	CASSALTGEETQYF	TGTGCCAGCAGTGCCCTGACAGGGGAAGAGACCCAGTACTTC
TRBV7-2	TRBJ2-1	once	TRBD2	CASTNSGGVNNEQFF	TGTGCCAGCACCAATAGCGGGGGGGTGAACAATGAGCAGTTCTTC
TRBV4-1	TRBJ2-1	.	.	CASSQILPGRSSYNEQFF	TGCGCCAGCAGCCAGATCCTCCCTGGTCGTAGCTCCTACAATGAGCAGTTCTTC
TRBV5-1	TRBJ2-5	.	TRBD1	CASIPGGESRETQYF	TGCGCCAGCATCCCAGGGGGTGAAAGTAGGGAGACCCAGTACTTC
TRBV6-5	TRBJ1-3	many	.	CASSPFSGNTIYF	TGTGCCAGCAGCCCTTTCTCTGGAAACACCATATATTTT
TRBV27	TRBJ1-5	once	.	CASRPAQTGFGNQPQHF	TGTGCCAGCAGACCCGCCCAAACAGGATTTGGGAATCAGCCCCAGCATTTT
TRBV20-1	TRBJ2-3	once	.	CSASTADTQYF	TGCAGTGCTTCTACGGCAGATACGCAGTATTTT
TRBV30	TRBJ2-2	.	.	CAWSPPRDTGELFF	TGTGCCTGGAGCCCCCCGCGGGACACCGGGGAGCTGTTTTTT
TRBV5-6	TRBJ1-1	once	TRBD1	CASSRPGQGPTEAFF	TGTGCCAGCAGCCGGCCTGGACAGGGTCCGACTGAAGCTTTCTTT
TRBV7-9	TRBJ1-5	.	.	CASSLEAQPQHF	TGTGCCAGCAGCTTAGAAGCTCAGCCCCAGCATTTT
TRBV4-1	TRBJ1-1	.	.	CASRTGFSNTEAFF	TGCGCCAGCAGGACAGGTTTCTCGAACACTGAAGCTTTCTTT
TRBV28	TRBJ2-1	.	TRBD1	CASSPGQGLFDEQFF	TGTGCCAGCAGTCCGGGACAGGGGTTATTCGATGAGCAGTTCTTC
TRBV4-1	TRBJ1-5	.	TRBD1	CASSPGQGGNNQPQHF	TGCGCCAGCAGCCCGGGACAGGGGGGAAACAATCAGCCCCAGCATTTT
TRBV18	TRBJ1-1	once	TRBD1	CASSPLGQDEAFF	TGTGCCAGCTCACCACTCGGACAGGATGAAGCTTTCTTT
TRBV6-5	TRBJ2-1	.	.	CASRVYGGDYNEQFF	TGTGCCAGCAGGGTCTACGGGGGAGATTACAATGAGCAGTTCTTC
TRBV11-3	TRBJ1-1	.	.	CASSSLKPVEAFF	TGTGCCAGCAGCTCCCTGAAACCGGTTGAAGCTTTCTTT
TRBV19	TRBJ1-4	.	.	CASSISMRANEKLFF	TGTGCCAGTAGTATAAGTATGCGGGCTAATGAAAAACTGTTTTTT
TRBV11-2	TRBJ1-5	.	TRBD1	CASSSVRGGVNQPQHF	TGTGCCAGCAGCTCGGTTAGAGGGGGCGTTAATCAGCCCCAGCATTTT
TRBV6-5	TRBJ1-4	few	.	CASSQMTALNEKLFF	TGTGCCAGCAGCCAGATGACAGCTCTTAATGAAAAACTGTTTTTT
TRBV5-8	TRBJ1-1	few	.	CASSLGVRANTEAFF	TGTGCCAGCAGCTTGGGTGTCAGGGCAAACACTGAAGCTTTCTTT
TRBV5-1	TRBJ1-5	.	TRBD1	CASSLDGQGGNQPQHF	TGCGCCAGCAGCTTAGACGGACAGGGTGGAAATCAGCCCCAGCATTTT